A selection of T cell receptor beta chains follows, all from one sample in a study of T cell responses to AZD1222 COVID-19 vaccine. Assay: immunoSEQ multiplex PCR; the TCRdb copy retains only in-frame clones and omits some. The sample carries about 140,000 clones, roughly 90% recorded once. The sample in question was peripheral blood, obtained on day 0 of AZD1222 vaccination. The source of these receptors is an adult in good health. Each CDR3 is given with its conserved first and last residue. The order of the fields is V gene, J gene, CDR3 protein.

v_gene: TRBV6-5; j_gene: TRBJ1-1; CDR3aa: CASSEGRSNTEAFF
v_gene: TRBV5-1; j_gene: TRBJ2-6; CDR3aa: CASSLVGQGFLSGANVLTF
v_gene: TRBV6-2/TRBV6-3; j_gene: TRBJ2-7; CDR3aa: CASSYGGTYEQYF
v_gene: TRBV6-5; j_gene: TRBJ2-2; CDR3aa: CASIQHTGELFF
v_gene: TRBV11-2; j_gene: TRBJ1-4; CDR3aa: CASSYGTGEKLFF
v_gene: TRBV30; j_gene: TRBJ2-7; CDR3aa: CAWSGVGVEQYF
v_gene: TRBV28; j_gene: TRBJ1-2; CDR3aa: CASSSGPHRGLDNRYTF
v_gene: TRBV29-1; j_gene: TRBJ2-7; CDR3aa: CSVEGDSGFPYEQYF
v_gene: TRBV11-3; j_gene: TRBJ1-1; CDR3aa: CASSFGGNRNTEAFF
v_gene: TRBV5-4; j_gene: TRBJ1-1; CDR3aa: CASTTGPQNTEAFF
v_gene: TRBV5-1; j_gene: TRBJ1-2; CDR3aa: CASSTGTNYGYTF
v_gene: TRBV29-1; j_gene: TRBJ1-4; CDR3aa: CSVPSPTGRGNEKLFF
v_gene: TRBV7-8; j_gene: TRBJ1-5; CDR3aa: CASSYAGTGGQPQHF
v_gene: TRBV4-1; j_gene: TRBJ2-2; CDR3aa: CASSQGYRGANTGELFF
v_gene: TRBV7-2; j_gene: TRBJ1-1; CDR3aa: CASSLGSDTEAFF
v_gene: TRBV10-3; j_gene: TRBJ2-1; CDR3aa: CAISESYSSYNEQFF
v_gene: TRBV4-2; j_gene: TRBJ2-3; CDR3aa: CASSRGRLAGGSSTDTQYF
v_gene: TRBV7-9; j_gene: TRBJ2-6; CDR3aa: CASLEAHSGANVLTF
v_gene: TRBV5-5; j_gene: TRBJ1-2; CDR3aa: CASSVQGSRGYTF
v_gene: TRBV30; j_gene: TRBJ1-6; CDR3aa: CAWSWDRTNSPLHF
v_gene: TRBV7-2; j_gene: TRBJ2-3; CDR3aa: CASSPQSRSTDTQYF
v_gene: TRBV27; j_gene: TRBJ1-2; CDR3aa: CASRSGNGYTF
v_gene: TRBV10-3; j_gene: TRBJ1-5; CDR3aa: CAISAGLTGQGTNAGNQPQHF
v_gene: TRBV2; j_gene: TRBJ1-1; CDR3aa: CASSELGSQGTEAFF
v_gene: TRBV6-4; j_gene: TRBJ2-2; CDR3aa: CASSVAGGTGELFF
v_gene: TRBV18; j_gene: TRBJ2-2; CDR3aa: CASSPQATVNTGELFF
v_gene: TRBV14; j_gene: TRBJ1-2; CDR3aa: CASSYRNYGYTF
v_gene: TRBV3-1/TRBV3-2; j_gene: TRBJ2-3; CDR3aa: CASSQVPTGDTQYF
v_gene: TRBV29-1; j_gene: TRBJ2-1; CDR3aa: CSVQIGRGEQFF
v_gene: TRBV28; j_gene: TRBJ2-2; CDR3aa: CASSSRPGGPFPGELFF
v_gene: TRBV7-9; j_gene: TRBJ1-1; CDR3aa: CASSAESVSWRAFF
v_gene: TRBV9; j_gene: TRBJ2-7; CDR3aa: CASSVRTFSYEQYF
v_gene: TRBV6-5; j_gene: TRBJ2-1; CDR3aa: CASSYVGSGDEQFF
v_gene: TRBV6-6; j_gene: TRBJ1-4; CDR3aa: CASSYRQGAEKLFF
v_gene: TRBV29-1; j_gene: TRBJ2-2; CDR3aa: CSAYLGELFF
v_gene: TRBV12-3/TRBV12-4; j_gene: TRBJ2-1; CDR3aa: CASRNLAGEQFF
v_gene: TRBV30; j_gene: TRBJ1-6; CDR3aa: CAWNQARGGNSPLHF